The 28 T cell receptor beta chains below come from one sample, sequenced in a study of blood T cell repertoires in COVID-19. TCRdb's table, derived via immunoSEQ multiplex PCR, lists solely in-frame clones and lacks some. The table has about 310,000 clones, about 89% seen once. Sequenced: peripheral blood. The receptors originated from a woman aged 50 to 60 who had recovered from COVID-19.

The rearrangement joins TRBV28 to TRBJ2-3; D unclear. V gave up 3 bases and J gave up 1 base, with 11 bases separating them. CDR1 and CDR2 from the germline V gene are MDHEN and SYDVKM. The CDR3 consists of 15 residues. CDR3 residues: CASSFPEDRTDTQYF. The CDR3 region has the DNA TGTGCCAGCAGTTTCCCCGAGGATCGCACAGATACGCAGTATTTT.

The chain joins TRBV9 to TRBJ1-6; a possible D gene is TRBD1 (6 bases). The CDR3 is 16 amino acids. Germline lookup yields CDR1 SGDLS and CDR2 YYNGEE. V was pared by 0 bases and J by 9 bases, with 16 bases between. The CDR3 region is CASSVDPTGRGSPLHF. CDR3 DNA: TGTGCCAGCAGCGTAGATCCAACAGGGAGGGGTTCACCCCTCCACTTT.

This clone was counted a few times. The chain carries TRBV5-1 and TRBJ2-2; the D gene is possibly TRBD1 (5 bases). Deletions cut 0 bases from V and 4 bases from J, with 7 bases between. CDR3 length: 14 amino acids. Germline V lookup: CDR1 SGHRS, CDR2 YFSETQ. This CDR3 is CASSLEQATGELFF. The CDR3, as DNA: TGCGCCAGCAGCTTGGAACAGGCCACCGGGGAGCTGTTTTTT.

The chain recombines TRBV28 with TRBJ1-1; the match to TRBD1 covers 7 bases. After removal of 6 bases from V and 0 bases from J, the junction contained 16 bases not matched to a gene. CDR3 length: 18 amino acids. Germline V lookup: CDR1 MDHEN, CDR2 SYDVKM. Here the CDR3 DNA reads TGTGCCAGCAGGACCGGACAGGTCCTCCTTTCTCTGAACACTGAAGCTTTCTTT. Amino acids: CASRTGQVLLSLNTEAFF.

The V call is TRBV29-1, the J call TRBJ2-3, with a weak D call TRBD1 (6 bases). This CDR3 is 12 amino acids long. V was clipped by 7 bases and J by 4 bases, with 12 bases between them. The germline V gene has CDR1 SQVTM and CDR2 ANQGSEA. The CDR3 sequence: CSAAQGPDTQYF. As DNA, the CDR3 is TGCAGCGCCGCACAGGGACCAGATACGCAGTATTTT.

The CDR3, as DNA: TGTGCCAGCAGCCCCGGGACTAGAGGGTGGTATGAGCAGTTCTTC. This codes for CASSPGTRGWYEQFF. The rearrangement uses TRBV7-2 and TRBJ2-1; TRBD2 agrees at 8 bases. From germline, CDR1 is SGHTA and CDR2 FQGNSA. This CDR3 is 15 amino acids long. Trimming took 5 bases from V and 8 from J; bases not matched to a gene: 11.

V usage is TRBV3-1 (or the pseudogene TRBV3-2) and J usage is TRBJ1-1, with 7 positions matching TRBD1. Losses at the gene ends were 2 bases for V and 5 bases for J; bases not matched to a gene: 5. CDR3 length: 14 residues. Germline V lookup: CDR1 LGHDT, CDR2 YNNKEL (reference sequence). The CDR3 spells CASSQLGTDTEAFF. CDR3 in DNA: TGTGCCAGCAGCCAACTCGGGACAGATACTGAAGCTTTCTTT.

The V gene is TRBV30, the J gene TRBJ1-2, with 7 bases lining up with TRBD1. Germline values: CDR1 GTSNPN, CDR2 SVGIG (reference sequence). This CDR3 has 13 residues. V lost 4 bases, J lost 4 bases, and 6 bases stayed unmatched. The CDR3 region has the DNA TGTGCCTGGACCCGGGACAGCCCCTATGGCTACACCTTC. It codes for CAWTRDSPYGYTF. Using reference TRBV30 and TRBJ1-2 for the parts outside the CDR3, the full variable domain is SQTIHQWPATLVQPVGSPLSLECTVEGTSNPNLYWYRQAAGRGLQLLFYSVGIGQISSEVPQNLSASRPQDRQFILSSKKLLLSDSGFYLCAWTRDSPYGYTFGSGTRLTVV.

This chain joins TRBV7-8 and TRBJ1-1, with 7 bases aligning to TRBD1. CDR3 length equals 14 residues. CDR1 and CDR2 from the germline V gene are SGHVS and FQNEAQ. The ends lost 4 bases at V and 7 bases at J; junction bases unmatched: 9. This CDR3 reads CASSYPDRSFEAFF. The CDR3 DNA reads as TGTGCCAGCAGCTACCCGGACAGGAGCTTTGAAGCTTTCTTT.

About this clone: At one end, the junction sequence differs from germline, possibly due to a read error. The chain is built from TRBV7-7 and TRBJ2-3; D is possibly TRBD2 (5 bases). Germline assignment: CDR1 SSHAT and CDR2 FNYEAQ (reference sequence). The CDR3 totals 13 residues. The CDR3 bases are TGTGCTAGCAGCTTAGCGCCCGGGGATACGCAGTATTTT. Translated: CASSLAPGDTQYF.

This clone was observed a handful of times. This CDR3 is CASSENRASETQYF. As DNA, the CDR3 is TGTGCCAGCAGTGAGAACAGGGCTTCGGAGACCCAGTACTTC. This chain joins TRBV6-1 and TRBJ2-5; D perhaps matches TRBD1 (6 bases). The CDR3 is made up of 14 amino acids. CDR1 MNHNS and CDR2 SASEGT come from the germline V gene. V was trimmed by 3 bases and J by 5 bases, leaving 13 bases between them.

The rearrangement links TRBV24-1 to TRBJ2-1, with 10 bases matching TRBD2. The CDR3 has 16 residues. Trimming removed 0 bases from V and 5 bases from J; junction bases left unmatched: 3. Germline CDR1 reads KGHDR; CDR2 reads SFDVKD. The CDR3 spells CATSDLGTSVNNEQFF. The DNA for the CDR3 is TGTGCCACCAGTGATTTGGGGACTAGCGTTAACAATGAGCAGTTCTTC.

The rearrangement uses TRBV5-6 and TRBJ1-6; perhaps TRBD1 as D (5 bases). The germline gives CDR1 SGHDT, CDR2 YYEEEE. The V end was cut by 0 bases, the J end by 7 bases, with 11 bases between. The CDR3 is 15 residues long. The chain's CDR3 is CASSLGPGHNSPLHF. The CDR3 region has the DNA TGTGCCAGCAGCTTGGGGCCAGGGCACAATTCACCCCTCCACTTT. Full variable domain (remainder filled in from reference TRBV5-6 and TRBJ1-6): DAGVTQSPTHLIKTRGQQVTLRCSPKSGHDTVSWYQQALGQGPQFIFQYYEEEERQRGNFPDRFSGHQFPNYSSELNVNALLLGDSALYLCASSLGPGHNSPLHFGNGTRLTVT.

The J gene is TRBJ1-4, the V gene TRBV4-1, with D unclear. Trimming pared 9 bases from V and 9 bases from J, leaving 20 bases between. Looked up from germline, CDR1 is MGHRA and CDR2 is YSYEKL. The CDR3 runs to 14 residues. The CDR3 bases are TGCGCCAGTTCCATCGGGGTCTCGACGAAAAAACTGTTTTTT. This gives the protein CASSIGVSTKKLFF.

The chain couples TRBV29-1 to TRBJ2-7; 8 positions match TRBD1. Germline CDR1 SQVTM, CDR2 ANQGSEA. The length of the CDR3 is 14 residues. The ends lost 7 bases at V and 6 bases at J; junction bases unmatched: 14. CDR3 protein: CSAQKTGAFREQYF. The DNA of the CDR3 is TGCAGCGCACAAAAGACAGGGGCTTTTCGCGAGCAGTACTTC.

The chain carries TRBV9 and TRBJ2-5; TRBD2 matches 16 bases. Germline-derived CDR1 and CDR2 are SGDLS and YYNGEE. The V segment lost 2 bases and the J segment 5 bases; nucleotides outside the gene matches: 9. The CDR3 is 18 amino acids. The CDR3 spells CASSVGTSGRAGGETQYF. Written as DNA, the CDR3 is TGTGCCAGCAGCGTGGGGACTAGCGGGAGGGCCGGAGGTGAGACCCAGTACTTC.

The chain recombines TRBV6-5 with TRBJ1-6; 8 bases are shared with TRBD1. The CDR3 extends over 16 amino acids. The V gene's germline CDR1 is MNHEY and CDR2 SVGAGI. V was pared by 3 bases and J by 5 bases, with 6 bases of the junction left unmatched. CDR3 coding DNA: TGTGCCAGCAGTTATACCGGGACAGGCGATAATTCACCCCTCCACTTT. It yields the protein CASSYTGTGDNSPLHF.

DNA for the CDR3: TGTGCCAGCAGCCCCCTGACAGGGGGCATGAACTATGGCTACACCTTC. Protein: CASSPLTGGMNYGYTF. This chain connects TRBV9 to TRBJ1-2; 10 bases fit TRBD1. CDR1 is SGDLS, CDR2 YYNGEE, per germline. V trimming: 4 bases; J trimming: 2 bases; junction bases outside the gene matches: 8. This CDR3 contains 16 residues.

This clone has a handful of counts. The chain recombines TRBV20-1 with TRBJ2-5, with 9 positions matching TRBD1. After removal of 3 bases from V and 5 bases from J, the junction contained 7 bases not matched to a gene. Germline V gene data show CDR1 as DFQATT and CDR2 as SNEGSKA (reference sequence). The CDR3 extends over 14 amino acids. DNA of the CDR3: TGCAGTGCTAGTCACAGGGGGCGCGGTGAGACCCAGTACTTC. Translating it yields CSASHRGRGETQYF.

Only one count was recorded for this clone. This sequence joins TRBV2 and TRBJ2-7, with a possible D match to TRBD1 (6 bases). CDR1 is SNHLY and CDR2 is FYNNEI in the germline V gene. Trimming cost V 0 bases and J 5 bases, with 17 bases left between them. This CDR3 comprises 16 residues. The CDR3 is CASSEASLPQGNEQYF. The DNA for the CDR3 is TGTGCCAGCAGTGAAGCATCCTTACCACAGGGTAACGAGCAGTACTTC.

The chain uses TRBV3-1 (or the pseudogene TRBV3-2) and TRBJ2-7; 8 bases agree with TRBD2. The CDR3 contains 16 residues. Germline trimming cut 5 bases from V and 0 bases from J; bases unmatched to any gene: 9. Germline CDR1 LGHDT, CDR2 YNNKEL (reference sequence). Here the CDR3 DNA reads TGTGCCAGCAGCTCCAACGCGGCGGGAGGCTCCTACGAGCAGTACTTC. Amino acid sequence: CASSSNAAGGSYEQYF.

The chain employs TRBV12-3 or TRBV12-4 and TRBJ2-1; D unresolved. Trimming took 2 bases from V and 8 from J, leaving 4 bases between them. The CDR3 has 11 residues. This CDR3 reads CASSLYDEQFF. The CDR3 coding sequence is TGTGCCAGCAGTTTATATGATGAGCAGTTCTTC.

The chain recombines TRBV2 with TRBJ2-7, with D maybe TRBD1 (6 bases). The germline V and J ends were trimmed by 4 bases and 4 bases, with 11 bases remaining between them. The CDR3 sequence is 13 residues long. Germline V gene lookup returns CDR1 SNHLY and CDR2 FYNNEI. The CDR3 here is CASSGGGQYEQYF. CDR3 DNA: TGTGCCAGCAGTGGTGGAGGACAGTACGAGCAGTACTTC.

The chain uses TRBV7-2 and TRBJ2-3; weak D call: TRBD2 (5 bases). CDR1 and CDR2 (germline): SGHTA, FQGNSA. The V gene lost 5 bases and the J gene lost 8 bases, with 26 bases spanning the gap. The CDR3 runs 17 residues. CDR3 loop: CASSLDFRSGSGGTQYF. CDR3 DNA sequence: TGTGCCAGCAGCCTAGACTTCAGGTCGGGGAGTGGTGGTACGCAGTATTTT.

This chain uses TRBV5-6 with TRBJ2-1, with 11 positions matching TRBD1. This CDR3 region has 13 residues. V dropped 4 bases and J dropped 12; count of bases not matched to a gene: 6. Germline V CDR1 and CDR2: SGHDT, YYEEEE. CDR3 nucleotide sequence: TGTGCCAGCAGCCGGACAGGGGGCTTTGGGCAGTTCTTC. The encoded protein is CASSRTGGFGQFF.

This chain links TRBV9 with TRBJ2-7, with 7 bases that match TRBD2. This CDR3 has 15 residues. Unmatched junction bases numbered 5, after V lost 0 bases and J lost 2 bases. Germline CDR1 and CDR2: SGDLS and YYNGEE. CDR3 region: CASSVGSSGPYEQYF. DNA of the CDR3: TGTGCCAGCAGCGTAGGGTCTAGCGGTCCCTACGAGCAGTACTTC.

The V and J genes are TRBV6-2 or TRBV6-3 and TRBJ1-5, with D tentatively TRBD1 (5 bases). Germline CDR1 and CDR2: MNHEY and SVGEGT. V lost 2 bases, J lost 6 bases, and 8 bases lay in between. The CDR3 loop spans 13 amino acids. The CDR3 is CASSYLQGQPQHF. The DNA of the CDR3 is TGTGCCAGCAGTTACCTCCAGGGTCAGCCCCAGCATTTT.

This chain uses TRBV7-2 with TRBJ1-6, with D unclear. This CDR3 is built from 13 residues. Germline V gene lookup returns CDR1 SGHTA and CDR2 FQGNSA. V was clipped by 5 bases and J by 9 bases, with 11 bases between them. CDR3 region: CASSTDGFSPLHF. The CDR3 nucleotides read TGTGCCAGCAGCACTGATGGTTTTTCACCCCTCCACTTT.